This entry lists 25 T cell receptor beta chains sequenced from one sample in a study of CXCR3 chemokines and chemotherapy response in bladder cancer (dated by TCRdb to between 2021 and 2023). The library came from PCR. Sequencing relied on an Illumina HiSeq 2500. The public sequencing data were trimmed at Q25 with fastp and processed into clonotypes with MiXCR by TCRdb, which kept only in-frame beta chains. For every CDR3 protein sequence, its rows merge into one entry that carries the most common genes and DNA. The sample table contains several thousand distinct CDR3 sequences; only one count was recorded for 23% of them. Around 8.7% of the sample is in the top ten clones. This material was obtained from a patient whose treatment included neoadjuvant chemotherapy. All receptors derive from a human donor with bladder cancer that did not respond to neoadjuvant chemotherapy.

This clonotype counts as medium-sized. The genes are TRBV29-1 and TRBJ2-5; D ambiguous. Between the trimmed V and J ends, which lost 7 bases and 5 bases, there was a span of 11 bases. The CDR3 spans 11 residues. The germline gives CDR1 SQVTM, CDR2 ANQGSEA. The CDR3 is CSARLGETQYF. Here the CDR3 DNA reads TGCAGCGCCCGCCTTGGGGAGACCCAGTACTTC.

This clonotype has ten or more counts. J is TRBJ1-6 and V is TRBV15, with D uncertain. This CDR3 contains 15 residues. V was pared by 0 bases and J by 6 bases, with 9 bases between. Germline CDR1 is LNHNV and CDR2 is YYDKDF (reference sequence). The chain's CDR3 is CATSREAGLNSPLHF. CDR3 nucleotides: TGTGCCACCAGCAGAGAGGCCGGCCTTAATTCACCCCTCCACTTT.

By share, this clonotype counts as medium-sized. The V call is TRBV24-1, the J call TRBJ2-1; TRBD1 matches 7 bases. With V trimmed by 3 bases and J by 1 base, 2 bases remained unmatched. The CDR3 consists of 15 residues. Germline CDR1 reads KGHDR; CDR2 reads SFDVKD. The CDR3 is CATSDQTGSYNEQFF. CDR3 sequence (DNA): TGTGCCACCAGTGATCAGACAGGGTCCTACAATGAGCAGTTCTTC.

There are a few counts of this clonotype. This chain joins TRBV7-3 and TRBJ2-5; 16 bases match TRBD2. CDR3 size: 16 residues. Germline V gives CDR1 SGHTA, CDR2 FQGTGA. With 4 bases clipped from V and 4 bases from J, the junction kept 3 bases outside the gene matches. The CDR3 loop is CASSSGLAGGAETQYF. The CDR3 coding sequence is TGTGCCAGCAGCTCGGGACTAGCGGGGGGGGCAGAGACCCAGTACTTC.

By sample share, this clonotype is medium-sized. V gene TRBV10-3 combines with J gene TRBJ1-2, with D perhaps TRBD1 (6 bases). V lost 5 bases and J 8 bases, leaving 12 bases between the germline ends. The germline V gene encodes CDR1 ENHRY and CDR2 SYGVKD. The CDR3 length is 12 residues. This CDR3 is CAISQGLGGYTF. The CDR3 bases are TGTGCCATCAGTCAGGGGTTAGGAGGCTACACCTTC.

The V and J genes are TRBV6-5 and TRBJ2-2, with 8 bases that match TRBD1. V was pared by 2 bases and J by 8 bases, with 10 bases of the junction left unmatched. The germline V gene encodes CDR1 MNHEY and CDR2 SVGAGI. The CDR3 length is 16 residues. The CDR3 DNA reads TGTGCCAGCAGTTACCCCAATCCCCGGACAGGGGGGGAGCTGTTTTTT. This translates into CASSYPNPRTGGELFF.

By share, this clonotype ranks as medium-sized. The chain joins TRBV10-3 to TRBJ2-5; 9 bases align to TRBD1. Germline lookup yields CDR1 ENHRY and CDR2 SYGVKD. The V segment lost 4 bases and the J segment 1 base; nucleotides outside the gene matches: 1. The CDR3 consists of 14 residues. CDR3 sequence: CAISGTGAQETQYF. In DNA, the CDR3 is TGTGCCATCAGTGGGACAGGGGCCCAAGAGACCCAGTACTTC.

This clonotype occurred many times. V and J are TRBV20-1 and TRBJ2-5, with TRBD1 identical over 12 bases. Losses at the gene ends were 6 bases for V and 4 bases for J; bases not matched to a gene: 9. Germline V lookup: CDR1 DFQATT, CDR2 SNEGSKA (reference sequence). The CDR3 consists of 15 residues. The CDR3 nucleotides are TGCAGTGCAAGCCCAGGGACAGGGGGCACAGAGACCCAGTACTTC. It is translated as CSASPGTGGTETQYF.

This clonotype is categorized as medium-sized (0.01 to 0.1%). V usage is TRBV6-2 or TRBV6-3 and J usage is TRBJ1-1; unclear D gene. From germline, CDR1 is MNHEY and CDR2 SVGEGT. V gave up 3 bases and J gave up 10 bases, with 15 bases separating them. CDR3 length: 13 amino acids. In DNA form, the CDR3 reads TGTGCCAGCAGTTATAAAGCGCGGACTCGAGCTTTCTTT. Protein: CASSYKARTRAFF.

This clonotype ranks as medium-sized. This chain joins TRBV6-2 or TRBV6-3 and TRBJ1-5, with a possible D match to TRBD1 (6 bases). The length of the CDR3 is 14 residues. Germline assignment: CDR1 MNHEY and CDR2 SVGEGT. The V end lost 6 bases, the J end lost 2 bases, and 11 bases lay between the germline ends. CDR3 loop: CASSRNRGNQPQHF. Here the CDR3 DNA reads TGTGCCAGCAGCCGTAACAGGGGCAATCAGCCCCAGCATTTT.

This clonotype was seen at least ten times. This sequence joins TRBV7-9 and TRBJ2-7, with D maybe TRBD1 (6 bases). The CDR3 covers 13 residues. V gave up 5 bases and J gave up 2 bases, with 10 bases separating them. From germline, CDR1 is SEHNR and CDR2 FQNEAQ (reference sequence). This CDR3 reads CASSQWTAYEQYF. The CDR3 DNA is TGTGCCAGCAGCCAATGGACAGCCTACGAGCAGTACTTC.

On this clonotype: It differs at one base from a far larger clone, so likely a read error. This sequence joins TRBV27 and TRBJ2-1, with TRBD1 matching over 9 bases. The CDR3 extends over 17 amino acids. From germline, CDR1 is MNHEY and CDR2 SMNVEV (reference sequence). The J segment lost 11 bases and the V segment lost 3 bases, leaving 17 bases of the junction unmatched. The chain's CDR3 is CASSLFARPGQGYKQFF. In DNA, the CDR3 is TGTGCCAGCAGTTTGTTCGCCCGACCGGGACAGGGCTACAAGCAGTTCTTC.

This clonotype is medium-sized by share. This chain connects TRBV11-1 to TRBJ2-7, with D tentatively TRBD1 (5 bases). The V end was cut by 3 bases, the J end by 0 bases, with 12 bases between. Per the germline V gene, CDR1 is SGHAT and CDR2 is FQDESV (reference sequence). This CDR3 comprises 15 residues. CDR3 nucleotide sequence: TGTGCCAGCAGCTTCGGTCTAGGGGCCTCCTACGAGCAGTACTTC. This translates into CASSFGLGASYEQYF.

By share of the sample, this clonotype is medium-sized. The J gene is TRBJ2-3, the V gene TRBV29-1, with 8 bases fitting TRBD1. Losses at the gene ends were 3 bases for V and 5 bases for J; bases not matched to a gene: 4. The CDR3 spans 13 residues. Per the germline V gene, CDR1 is SQVTM and CDR2 is ANQGSEA. The CDR3 reads CSVDRGQGDTQYF. CDR3 nucleotides: TGCAGCGTTGACAGGGGGCAAGGAGATACGCAGTATTTT.

This clonotype was seen ten or more times. This chain joins TRBV7-3 and TRBJ2-3; 11 bases agree with TRBD2. CDR1 and CDR2 from the germline V gene are SGHTA and FQGTGA. The V and J ends lost 4 bases and 3 bases, in that order; junction bases with no gene match: 3. The CDR3 spans 15 residues. The CDR3, as DNA: TGTGCCAGCAGCTCGACTAGCGGGGAAACAGATACGCAGTATTTT. Translation: CASSSTSGETDTQYF.

A word on this clonotype: No DNA is shown, since the ends of the CDR3 on it are uncertain; the CDR3 is the one TCRdb lists. The chain is built from TRBV6-1 and TRBJ2-2; the table's D call, TRBD1, was not checked against the DNA. From germline, CDR1 is MNHNS and CDR2 SASEGT. The CDR3 extends over 22 residues, inclusive of both ends. CDR3 sequence: CASNPHVNTEAFFGQGTGELFF.

Turning to this clonotype: It is likely a read error: a sequence one base away is far more abundant. The genes are TRBV5-6 and TRBJ2-2; the match to TRBD2 covers 8 bases. The CDR3 spans 16 residues. Germline values: CDR1 SGHDT, CDR2 YYEEEE. Written as DNA, the CDR3 is TGTGCCAGCAGCTTGGCCAGCGGGGGCGGCACCGGGGAGCCGTTTTTT. Residues: CASSLASGGGTGEPFF.

The sample holds many counts of this clonotype. V gene TRBV15 combines with J gene TRBJ2-1; D may be TRBD2 (5 bases). The CDR3 is 14 residues long. Germline CDR1 is LNHNV and CDR2 is YYDKDF (reference sequence). V lost 0 bases and J 12 bases, leaving 15 bases between the germline ends. As DNA, the CDR3 is TGTGCCACCAGCAGAGATAGGTTAGCGCACTCGCAGTTCTTC. This gives the protein CATSRDRLAHSQFF.

Sample share makes this clonotype medium-sized (0.01 to 0.1%). This chain connects TRBV28 to TRBJ1-2, with 9 positions matching TRBD1. The CDR3 loop spans 16 amino acids. In germline, CDR1 is MDHEN, CDR2 SYDVKM. The V gene end was trimmed by 6 bases and the J gene end by 4 bases; junction bases not matched to a gene: 12. This CDR3 reads CASSSLTGGISYGYTF. The CDR3 coding sequence is TGTGCCAGCAGCTCCCTGACAGGGGGAATTAGCTATGGCTACACCTTC.

This clonotype has just one count. A far larger clone lies a single base away; this is likely a read error. The chain couples TRBV6-2 or TRBV6-3 to TRBJ2-2; D call uncertain. V lost 2 bases, J lost 3 bases, and 1 base lay in between. Per the germline V gene, CDR1 is MNHEY and CDR2 is SVGEGT. The CDR3 runs to 12 residues. Here the CDR3 DNA reads TGTGCCAGCAGTTACGACACCGGGGAGCTGTTTTTT. Protein product: CASSYDTGELFF.

This clonotype was counted ten times or more. The genes are TRBV14 and TRBJ2-3; TRBD2 matches 8 bases. From germline, CDR1 is SGHDN and CDR2 FVKESK. V was pared by 4 bases and J by 2 bases, with 5 bases of the junction left unmatched. The CDR3 is 15 amino acids. CDR3 in amino acids: CASSLSGVFTDTQYF. The CDR3 DNA reads TGTGCCAGCAGCCTTAGCGGGGTGTTCACAGATACGCAGTATTTT.

Notes on this clonotype: With a far larger clone one base away, a read error is the likely cause. The rearrangement joins TRBV7-3 to TRBJ2-5; tentatively, D is TRBD2 (6 bases). Germline V gives CDR1 SGHTA, CDR2 FQGTGA. The CDR3 consists of 13 residues. Trimming pared 6 bases from V and 11 bases from J, leaving 19 bases between. The CDR3 loop reads CASSPLGGDEQYF. In nucleotides, the CDR3 is TGTGCCAGCAGTCCTCTAGGAGGGGATGAGCAGTACTTC.

This clonotype has a single count. V and J are TRBV5-6 and TRBJ2-7; 10 bases map to TRBD2. The CDR3 covers 14 residues. V dropped 4 bases and J dropped 2; count of bases not matched to a gene: 3. The germline V gene has CDR1 SGHDT and CDR2 YYEEEE. CDR3 region: CASSLAGATYEQYF. The CDR3 coding sequence is TGTGCCAGCAGCCTAGCGGGGGCTACCTACGAGCAGTACTTC.

This clonotype is termed medium-sized (0.01 to 0.1%). V gene TRBV12-3 or TRBV12-4 combines with J gene TRBJ1-6, with 12 bases identical to TRBD1. V was clipped by 2 bases and J by 10 bases; unmatched bases: 3. The CDR3 has 15 amino acids. The CDR3 sequence is CASSLMGQGASPLHF. The CDR3 coding sequence is TGTGCCAGCAGTTTAATGGGACAGGGGGCATCACCCCTCCACTTT.

The V and J genes are TRBV6-6 and TRBJ1-2; 8 nucleotides align to TRBD1. Germline CDR1 and CDR2: MNHNY and SVGAGI (reference sequence). The CDR3 has 13 residues. J gave up 8 bases and V 11 bases, and 13 bases lay outside the gene matches. CDR3 sequence: CALQGGSESGYTF. The CDR3 DNA follows: TGTGCCCTACAGGGGGGATCGGAGTCAGGCTACACCTTC.